A selection of T cell receptor beta chains follows, all from one sample in a study of blood T cells in healthy people across ages. One entry per CDR3 protein, called by TCRdb with MiXCR from the 5' RACE reads. The data show under 1 million distinct CDR3 sequences, with 40% to 50% seen just once and nearly 20% held by the top ten. The source material was blood. These receptors originate from a man between 60 and 75 years old in good health. CDR3s include the opening cysteine and the closing phenylalanine or tryptophan. The D gene is left open where the match is weak. The size entry is marked missing in some rows and otherwise reads once, few, many or a size class.

V gene	clone size	D gene	J gene	CDR3 DNA	CDR3 protein
TRBV6-5	.	TRBD2	TRBJ2-5	TGTGCCAGCAGTTACTCGACGGCTAGCGGGGGGGCCCGTGAGACCCAGTACTTC	CASSYSTASGGARETQYF
TRBV4-3	.	.	TRBJ1-4	TGCGCCAGCAGCCAAGATTGGGGGGGGGCCTATGAAAATCTGTTTTTT	CASSQDWGGAYENLFF
TRBV7-2	.	TRBD2	TRBJ2-1	TGCGCCAGCAGCTTAGTAGGGACTAGCGGGGGCCTCAGCTCCTACAATGAGCAGTTCTTC	CASSLVGTSGGLSSYNEQFF
TRBV21-1	.	.	TRBJ1-4	TGTGCCAGCATCCAGACCCGGGGGGATGCAACTAATGAAAAACTGTTTTTT	CASIQTRGDATNEKLFF
TRBV20-1	.	TRBD1	TRBJ2-2	TGCAGTGCTAGAGGGCGGGCTCGGACAGGGGGCAACGGGGAGCTGTTTTTT	CSARGRARTGGNGELFF
TRBV29-1	.	.	TRBJ1-5	TGCAGCGCTCGATTGGGAGCCAATCAGCCCCAGCATTTT	CSARLGANQPQHF
TRBV20-1	few	.	TRBJ2-5	TGCAGTGCTAGAGAGAGCAGGGTTCCCCAAGAGACCCAGTACTTC	CSARESRVPQETQYF
TRBV25-1	.	.	TRBJ2-1	TGTGCCAGCACCCACCCCAGGGAAAATGAGCAGTTCTTC	CASTHPRENEQFF
TRBV5-1	.	TRBD1	TRBJ1-2	TGCGCCAGCAGCTTGAGTGGGGCAGGGGGCGCAAACTATGGCTACACCTTC	CASSLSGAGGANYGYTF
TRBV7-2	few	TRBD1	TRBJ2-5	TGTGCCAGCAGCTTAGGAGACAGGGAGCAAGAGACCCAGTACTTC	CASSLGDREQETQYF
TRBV29-1	many	TRBD1	TRBJ1-2	TGCAGCGTTGCCCATCCCGGACAGGGAAACTATGGCTACACCTTC	CSVAHPGQGNYGYTF
TRBV7-9	.	.	TRBJ2-3	TGTGCCAGCAGCGATCCGACAGAACCAGATACGCAGTATTTT	CASSDPTEPDTQYF
TRBV4-3	few	TRBD1	TRBJ1-2	TGCGCCAGCAGCCAGGAGAGGACAGGGAGCGGTGGCTACACCTTC	CASSQERTGSGGYTF
TRBV14	once	TRBD2	TRBJ2-7	TGTGCCAGCAGGGCGGGGGGGACCTCTCTCGAGCAGTACTTC	CASRAGGTSLEQYF
TRBV12-3/TRBV12-4	few	TRBD2	TRBJ2-5	TGTGCCAGCAGTTCCCCACCGGGACTAGCGGGTGAGACCCAGTACTTC	CASSSPPGLAGETQYF
TRBV21-1	.	.	TRBJ2-7	TGTGCCAGCCCCAGCGGGCTAGCGGGGGTGCCCGGGAGGTCCTACGAGCAGTACTTC	CASPSGLAGVPGRSYEQYF
TRBV27	.	TRBD1	TRBJ1-5	TGTGCCAGCAGTGCCCGGACAGGCAAAGTGAATCAGCCCCAGCATTTT	CASSARTGKVNQPQHF
TRBV20-1	.	TRBD2	TRBJ2-5	TGCAGTGCTACCGGGACTAGGAAAGAGACCCAGTACTTC	CSATGTRKETQYF
TRBV5-6	.	.	TRBJ1-2	TGTGCCAGCAGCAAGGACGCCGGCGGTGGCTACACCTTC	CASSKDAGGGYTF
TRBV25-1	.	TRBD1	TRBJ1-2	TGTGCCAGCAGTGCCGCGGACAGGGGGCTTTCCTATGGCTACACCTTC	CASSAADRGLSYGYTF
TRBV6-5	.	.	TRBJ2-5	TGTGCCAGCAGCCCCCCCGGGGTGCATCAAGAGACCCAGTACTTC	CASSPPGVHQETQYF
TRBV18	few	TRBD2	TRBJ2-7	TGTGCCAGCTCACCACCGGTGAGCGGGGGGATCTCCTACGAGCAGTACTTC	CASSPPVSGGISYEQYF
TRBV10-3	.	.	TRBJ2-7	TGTGCCATCAGTGAGTCTGAGTGGTACGAGCAGTACTTC	CAISESEWYEQYF
TRBV14	once	.	TRBJ2-7	TGTGCCAGCAGCCAAGATGTAACAGGGAGGGATACTCAGTACTTC	CASSQDVTGRDTQYF
TRBV28	.	TRBD1	TRBJ1-4	TGTGCCAGCAGTTTATCCCCCACAGGGGAGGATGAAAAACTGTTTTTT	CASSLSPTGEDEKLFF
TRBV6-2/TRBV6-3	few	.	TRBJ1-2	TGTGCCAGCGGTCAAGTCGCCGAGTATGGCTACACCTTC	CASGQVAEYGYTF
TRBV7-2	.	TRBD1	TRBJ2-2	TGTGCCAGCAGCTACCCAGGGGGCATTAACACCGGGGAGCTGTTTTTT	CASSYPGGINTGELFF
TRBV12-3/TRBV12-4	.	.	TRBJ2-7	TGTGCCAGCAGGTTGTCAGGGGTTTACGAGCAGTACTTC	CASRLSGVYEQYF
TRBV4-3	.	TRBD2	TRBJ2-1	TGCGCCAGCAGCCAATCGGGACTAGTCAGTGAGCAGTTCTTC	CASSQSGLVSEQFF
TRBV29-1	.	TRBD2	TRBJ2-1	TGCAGCGTTGACCCTGTGATACCTAGCGGGGGGACGTCCTTCTCCTACAATGAGCAGTTCTTC	CSVDPVIPSGGTSFSYNEQFF
TRBV18	.	.	TRBJ1-2	TGTGCCAGCTCAACACCAATCACTAACTATGGCTACACCTTC	CASSTPITNYGYTF
TRBV5-1	many	.	TRBJ2-1	TGTGCCAGCAGCTTAACTAGCTCCTCCTACAATGAGCAGTTCTTC	CASSLTSSSYNEQFF
TRBV14	.	.	TRBJ2-7	TGTGCCAGCAGCCACGGGCCCCAGGACTACGAGCAGTACTTC	CASSHGPQDYEQYF
TRBV6-1	.	.	TRBJ1-2	TGTGCCAGCAGACCGCCGGGGGGATCGGGAATGTCGGGCTATGGCTACACCTTC	CASRPPGGSGMSGYGYTF
TRBV4-3	.	.	TRBJ1-3	TGCGCCAGCAGCCAAGATGACAGCTTCTCTGGAAACACCATATATTTT	CASSQDDSFSGNTIYF
TRBV25-1	.	TRBD2	TRBJ2-5	TGTGCCAGCAGTCCCTGGGTAGCGGGGGGTCCTGTTCAAGAGACCCAGTACTTC	CASSPWVAGGPVQETQYF